Listed below are T cell receptor beta chains from one sample, sequenced in a study of blood T cell repertoires in COVID-19. The protocol was immunoSEQ multiplex PCR, while the TCRdb copy is restricted to in-frame clones and leaves out a portion. The sample records about 220,000 clones, approximately 90% being singletons. Sequenced input: peripheral blood. Receptors originate from a man aged 35 to 55 with acute or convalescent COVID-19. The CDR3 runs from the conserved cysteine through the conserved F or W. A D gene is named only where the DNA matches it firmly. Size tells how often a clone was seen (once, few, many) or the class of an expanded clone, and some rows leave it out.

D gene	clone size	V gene	J gene	CDR3 DNA	CDR3 protein
TRBD1	.	TRBV5-5	TRBJ1-2	TGTGCCAGCAGCTTCCAGGGGGACTATGGCTACACCTTC	CASSFQGDYGYTF
.	.	TRBV7-2	TRBJ2-1	TGTGCCAGCAGCCCGATTCCCTTGGGAGGCGGAGAGCAGTTCTTC	CASSPIPLGGGEQFF
TRBD1	.	TRBV13	TRBJ2-7	TGTGCCAGCAGCACCCCGGGACAGGGGGCATACGAGCAGTACTTC	CASSTPGQGAYEQYF
TRBD2	once	TRBV6-4	TRBJ2-1	TGTGCCAGCAGTCCTAGCGGGAATACCTACAATGAGCAGTTCTTC	CASSPSGNTYNEQFF
.	.	TRBV6-5	TRBJ2-5	TGTGCCAGCAGTTACTCTTTTTCCCCACAAGAGACCCAGTACTTC	CASSYSFSPQETQYF
TRBD1	.	TRBV28	TRBJ1-2	TGTGCCAGCAGTTTGGGACAGAGCTATGGCTACACCTTC	CASSLGQSYGYTF
TRBD1	.	TRBV19	TRBJ1-5	TGTGCCAGTAGTATTTGGTGGGACAGGTTCAATCAGCCCCAGCATTTT	CASSIWWDRFNQPQHF
TRBD1	.	TRBV28	TRBJ2-1	TGTGCCAGCACCTTTCCGAGACAGGGATTCAATGAGCAGTTCTTC	CASTFPRQGFNEQFF
.	.	TRBV7-2	TRBJ2-7	TGTGCCAGCAGCTTAGCGCGTACTAACCTCTACGAGCAGTACTTC	CASSLARTNLYEQYF
.	once	TRBV2	TRBJ2-7	TGTGCCAGCAGTGTTCGATCCGGGCAGTACTTC	CASSVRSGQYF
.	.	TRBV5-4	TRBJ1-5	TGTGCCAGCAGCTTGGACGCTGAGAGGCCCCAGCATTTT	CASSLDAERPQHF
.	.	TRBV19	TRBJ2-3	TGTGCCAGTTCTTCCCCCACCTCGGGACAAGTCACAGATACGCAGTATTTT	CASSSPTSGQVTDTQYF
TRBD1	.	TRBV14	TRBJ1-2	TGTGCCAGCAGCCCCCCCGGACAGGGAACAAATACCTATGGCTACACCTTC	CASSPPGQGTNTYGYTF
.	.	TRBV9	TRBJ1-5	TGTGCCAGCAGCGTAGAAGGGGGTGGGGAGCCCCAGCATTTT	CASSVEGGGEPQHF
.	.	TRBV9	TRBJ2-3	TGTGCCAGCAGCGTTTCGCGAAACCCCACAGATACGCAGTATTTT	CASSVSRNPTDTQYF
TRBD1	.	TRBV2	TRBJ2-3	TGTGCCAGCACCCCCCAGGGGGGCACAGATACGCAGTATTTT	CASTPQGGTDTQYF
.	.	TRBV4-1	TRBJ2-7	TGCGCCAGCAGCCAAGACAGGGTAGGGACCTACGAGCAGTACTTC	CASSQDRVGTYEQYF
TRBD1	.	TRBV19	TRBJ1-1	TGTGCCAGTAGTATAGGACAGGGGATTAGGACTGAAGCTTTCTTT	CASSIGQGIRTEAFF
TRBD1	.	TRBV9	TRBJ2-7	TGTGCCAGCAGCGTGGGGGACAGGGACTCCTACGAGCAGTACTTC	CASSVGDRDSYEQYF
.	once	TRBV24-1	TRBJ2-3	TGTGCCACCAGTGCCCACGGACTAGGGGGGAGCACAGATACGCAGTATTTT	CATSAHGLGGSTDTQYF
.	once	TRBV27	TRBJ2-1	TGTGCCAGCTCCTCGACAGCCTACAATGAGCAGTTCTTC	CASSSTAYNEQFF